This T cell receptor (beta chain) is drawn from a study of T-cell reconstitution after alpha-beta-depleted transplantation in children. Study observations and caveats: Diversity and T-cell counts at one year after transplant derived mostly from new T cells.

Unique molecular identifiers were built into the TCRbeta library. TCRdb re-called the PCR reads through MiXCR, storing one row per CDR3 protein. Altogether 300,000 to 350,000 distinct CDR3 sequences are present, approximately 23% being singletons, with the ten largest covering 9.5% to 13%. A note on this clonotype: Antigen unknown.

The germline V gene has CDR1 DFQATT and CDR2 SNEGSKA (reference sequence). The length of the CDR3 is 12 residues. V gave up 3 bases and J gave up 4 bases; unmatched junction bases: 2. This sequence was found in a male patient between 10 and 17 years old who had a stem cell transplant for acute lymphoblastic leukemia, so the T cells may come from the graft donor. V and J are TRBV20-1 and TRBJ2-5, with 7 bases fitting TRBD2. The specimen was PBMCs, mostly from graft donor cells, collected 180 days after TCRalphabeta/CD19-depleted stem cell transplant. For the CDR3, the DNA is TGCAGTGCTAGCGGGAGGTCAGAGACCCAGTACTTC. This translates into CSASGRSETQYF.